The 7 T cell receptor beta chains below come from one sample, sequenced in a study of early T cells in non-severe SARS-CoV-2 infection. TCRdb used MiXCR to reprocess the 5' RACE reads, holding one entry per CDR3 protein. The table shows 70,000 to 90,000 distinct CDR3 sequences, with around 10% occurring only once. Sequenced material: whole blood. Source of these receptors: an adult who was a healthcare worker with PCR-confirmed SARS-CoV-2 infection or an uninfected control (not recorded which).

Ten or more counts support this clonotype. The CDR3: CASSIWTSGEQETQYF. CDR3 DNA sequence: TGTGCCAGCAGCATTTGGACTAGCGGGGAACAAGAGACCCAGTACTTC. The chain links TRBV7-9 to TRBJ2-5, with 12 bases fitting TRBD2. Germline V CDR1 and CDR2: SEHNR, FQNEAQ (reference sequence). The CDR3 is 16 amino acids. Trimming removed 5 bases from V and 2 bases from J; junction bases left unmatched: 6.

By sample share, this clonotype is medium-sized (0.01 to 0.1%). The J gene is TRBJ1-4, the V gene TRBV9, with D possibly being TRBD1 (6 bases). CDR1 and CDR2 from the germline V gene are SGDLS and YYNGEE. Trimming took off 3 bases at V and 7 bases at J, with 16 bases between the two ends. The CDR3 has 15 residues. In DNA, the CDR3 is TGTGCCAGCAGCGAGGCCGGGACATCCGGTGAAAAACTGTTTTTT. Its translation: CASSEAGTSGEKLFF. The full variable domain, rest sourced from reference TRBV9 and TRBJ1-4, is DSGVTQTPKHLITATGQRVTLRCSPRSGDLSVYWYQQSLDQGLQFLIQYYNGEERAKGNILERFSAQQFPDLHSELNLSSLELGDSALYFCASSEAGTSGEKLFFGSGTQLSVL.

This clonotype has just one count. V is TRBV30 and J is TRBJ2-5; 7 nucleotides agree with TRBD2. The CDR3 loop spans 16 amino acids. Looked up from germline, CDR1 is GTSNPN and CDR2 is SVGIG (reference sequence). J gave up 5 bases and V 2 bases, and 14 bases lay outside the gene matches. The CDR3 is CAWSTPTSRGGETQYF. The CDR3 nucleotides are TGTGCCTGGAGTACACCGACTAGCCGGGGAGGGGAGACCCAGTACTTC.

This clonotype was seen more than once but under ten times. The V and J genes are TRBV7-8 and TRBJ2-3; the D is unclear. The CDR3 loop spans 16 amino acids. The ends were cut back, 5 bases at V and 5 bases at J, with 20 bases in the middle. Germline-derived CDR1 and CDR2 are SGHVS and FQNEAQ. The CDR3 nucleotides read TGTGCCAGCAGCCTATACTCGGGCCCGTTGGGAGATACGCAGTATTTT. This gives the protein CASSLYSGPLGDTQYF.

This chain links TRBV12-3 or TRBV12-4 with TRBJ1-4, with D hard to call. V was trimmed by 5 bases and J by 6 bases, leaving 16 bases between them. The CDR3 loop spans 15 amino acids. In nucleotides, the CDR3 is TGTGCCAGCAGTAGCCGGAAGGTAGCTTATGAAAAACTGTTTTTT. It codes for CASSSRKVAYEKLFF.

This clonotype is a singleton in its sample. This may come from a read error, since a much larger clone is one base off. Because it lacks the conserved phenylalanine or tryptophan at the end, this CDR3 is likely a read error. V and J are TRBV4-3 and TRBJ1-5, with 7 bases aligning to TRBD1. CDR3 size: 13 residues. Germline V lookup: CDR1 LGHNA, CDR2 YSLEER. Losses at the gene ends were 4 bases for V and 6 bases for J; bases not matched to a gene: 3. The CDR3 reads CASSPTGVQPQHL. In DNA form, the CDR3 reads TGCGCCAGCAGCCCTACAGGGGTTCAGCCCCAGCATTTG.

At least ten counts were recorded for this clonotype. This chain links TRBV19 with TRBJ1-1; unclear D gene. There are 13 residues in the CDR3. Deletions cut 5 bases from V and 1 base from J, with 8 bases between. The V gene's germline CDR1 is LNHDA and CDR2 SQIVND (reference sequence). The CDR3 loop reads CASSLNSNTEAFF. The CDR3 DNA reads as TGTGCCAGTAGTCTGAATTCGAACACTGAAGCTTTCTTT.